This T cell receptor (beta chain) appears in the sequencing data of a study of beta chain features in type 1 diabetes. Expressed TCRB transcripts were sequenced, since all the RNA that had been isolated was reverse transcribed. Here immunoSEQ multiplex PCR was the method, and the copy in TCRdb shows in-frame clones only, minus some. This table has roughly 450,000 clones, roughly 10% appearing once. There are a few counts of this clone. Its cognate antigen is unknown. V was clipped by 0 bases and J by 5 bases, with 7 bases between them. The CDR3 is made up of 13 amino acids. Germline loops: CDR1 LNHNV, CDR2 YYDKDF (reference sequence). Findings of the study overall: Type 1 diabetes patients had moderately but significantly shorter TCRB CDR3s in all four CD4+ subsets.

The genes are TRBV15 and TRBJ1-2; D ambiguous. Sequenced input: naive CD4+ T cells from blood. This clonotype originated in a woman aged 18-29 years in good health. The CDR3 sequence is CATSRDLGYGYTF. The CDR3 region has the DNA TGTGCCACCAGCAGAGATCTTGGGTATGGCTACACCTTC. The variable domain in full, completed from reference TRBV15 and TRBJ1-2, reads DAMVIQNPRYQVTQFGKPVTLSCSQTLNHNVMYWYQQKSSQAPKLLFHYYDKDFNNEADTPDNFQSRRPNTSFCFLDIRSPGLGDTAMYLCATSRDLGYGYTFGSGTRLTVV.